This T cell receptor beta chain was recorded in a study of beta chain features in type 1 diabetes. Study-wide points: Type 1 diabetes patients had TCRB CDR3s that were shorter (moderately but significantly so) in all four CD4+ subsets.

Only a few counts were recorded for this clone. Antigen: not known. In germline, CDR1 is SEHNR, CDR2 FQNEAQ (reference sequence). J was trimmed by 7 bases and V by 5 bases; bases with no gene match: 10. CDR3 length: 14 residues. Investigators reverse transcribed all isolated RNA, so they sequenced expressed TCRB transcripts. The table came from immunoSEQ multiplex PCR; TCRdb's copy has only in-frame clones and leaves some out. The table shows 970,000 or so clones, with roughly 15% occurring only once. The genes are TRBV7-9 and TRBJ1-2; 7 bases are shared with TRBD1. Material for sequencing was naive CD4+ T cells from blood. The TCR was taken from a woman younger than 35 in good health. The CDR3 here is CASSRPPGGGGYTF. The CDR3 DNA reads as TGTGCCAGCAGCCGTCCCCCAGGGGGGGGTGGCTACACCTTC.